This TCR beta chain appears in the sequencing data of a study of response to subunit inactivated influenza vaccine. Study outcomes and limitations: T cells newly recruited by each seasonal influenza vaccination are few, the authors suggested.

This CDR3 region has 13 residues. CDR1 is DFQATT and CDR2 is SNEGSKA in the germline V gene (reference sequence). Trimming pared 7 bases from V and 6 bases from J, leaving 16 bases between. This clonotype was seen only a few times. Its specificity is not known. TCRdb processed the RT-PCR reads anew with MiXCR; each CDR3 protein has one entry. The table shows more than 550,000 distinct CDR3 sequences, with about 11% occurring only once. The sample also formed part of further work on T cells expressing NK-cell markers. That paper states: With UMIs, 5'RACE template switching was used to make TCR beta cDNA. Sorted CD3+CD56-NKG2C+, CD3+CD56+NKG2C- and CD3+CD56+NKG2C+ T cells were the source of the TCR beta repertoires. Of the CD8+ T cell pool in over 5 donors, roughly 1.0-8% was accounted for by dominant NKG2C+ clonotypes.

The V gene is TRBV20-1, the J gene TRBJ2-1; the D gene is possibly TRBD2 (6 bases). The TCR sequence derives from a man aged 45 to 65 who received an inactivated influenza vaccine. Sequenced material: PBMCs from blood, taken on the day of vaccination. This CDR3 is CSVLPGLFNEQFF. CDR3 bases: TGCAGTGTTCTGCCGGGACTCTTCAATGAGCAGTTCTTC.